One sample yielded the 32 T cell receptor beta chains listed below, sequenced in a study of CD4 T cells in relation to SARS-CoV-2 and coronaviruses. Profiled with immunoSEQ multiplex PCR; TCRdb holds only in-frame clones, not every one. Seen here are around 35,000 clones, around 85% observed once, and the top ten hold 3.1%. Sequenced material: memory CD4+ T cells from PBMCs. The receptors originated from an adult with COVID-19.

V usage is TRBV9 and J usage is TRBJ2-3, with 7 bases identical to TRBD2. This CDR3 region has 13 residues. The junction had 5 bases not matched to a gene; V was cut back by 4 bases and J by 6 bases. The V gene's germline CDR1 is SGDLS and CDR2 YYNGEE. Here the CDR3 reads CASSFGEGDTQYF. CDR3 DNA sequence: TGTGCCAGCAGCTTCGGGGAGGGGGATACGCAGTATTTT.

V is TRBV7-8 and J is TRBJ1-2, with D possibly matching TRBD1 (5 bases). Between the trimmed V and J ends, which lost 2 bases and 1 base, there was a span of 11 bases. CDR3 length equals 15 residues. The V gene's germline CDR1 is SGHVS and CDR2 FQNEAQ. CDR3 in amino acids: CASSLLSGRNYGYTF. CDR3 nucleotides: TGTGCCAGCAGCTTATTATCAGGGCGTAACTATGGCTACACCTTC.

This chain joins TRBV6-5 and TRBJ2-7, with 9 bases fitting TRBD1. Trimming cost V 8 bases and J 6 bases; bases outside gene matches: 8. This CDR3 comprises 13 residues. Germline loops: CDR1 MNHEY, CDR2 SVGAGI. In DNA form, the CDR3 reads TGTGCCAGCGCAAATTACAGGGGGCGCGAGCAGTACTTC. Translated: CASANYRGREQYF.

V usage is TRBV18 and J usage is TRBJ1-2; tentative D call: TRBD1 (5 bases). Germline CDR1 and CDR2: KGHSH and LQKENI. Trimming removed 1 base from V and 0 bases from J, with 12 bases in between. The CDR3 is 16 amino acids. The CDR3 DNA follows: TGTGCCAGCTCACCACTGGGAGGGACGGCTAACTATGGCTACACCTTC. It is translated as CASSPLGGTANYGYTF.

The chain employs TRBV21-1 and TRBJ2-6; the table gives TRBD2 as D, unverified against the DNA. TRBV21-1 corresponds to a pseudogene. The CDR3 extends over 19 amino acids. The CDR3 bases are TGTGCCAGCAGCAACGGCCGACTAGCGGGAGGTCCTGGGGCCAACGTCCTGACTTTC. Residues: CASSNGRLAGGPGANVLTF.

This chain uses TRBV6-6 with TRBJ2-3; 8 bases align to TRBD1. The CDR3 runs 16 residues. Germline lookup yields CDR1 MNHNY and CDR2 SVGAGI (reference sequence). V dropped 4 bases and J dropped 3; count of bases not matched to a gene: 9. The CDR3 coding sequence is TGTGCCAGCAGTTCTACTCCACAGGGGGTGACAGATACGCAGTATTTT. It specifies CASSSTPQGVTDTQYF.

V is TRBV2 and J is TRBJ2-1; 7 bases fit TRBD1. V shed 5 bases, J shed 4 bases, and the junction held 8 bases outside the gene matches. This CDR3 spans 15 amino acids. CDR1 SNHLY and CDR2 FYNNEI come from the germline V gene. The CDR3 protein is CASSRDRAPYNEQFF. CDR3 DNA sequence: TGTGCCAGCAGTCGCGACAGGGCCCCGTACAATGAGCAGTTCTTC.

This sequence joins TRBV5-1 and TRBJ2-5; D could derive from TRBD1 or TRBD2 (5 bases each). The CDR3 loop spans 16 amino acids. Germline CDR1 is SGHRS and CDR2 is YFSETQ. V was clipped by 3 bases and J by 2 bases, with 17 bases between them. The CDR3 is CASSYEAWDVQETQYF. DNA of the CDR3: TGCGCCAGCAGCTACGAGGCGTGGGACGTACAAGAGACCCAGTACTTC. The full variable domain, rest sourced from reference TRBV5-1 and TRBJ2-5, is KAGVTQTPRYLIKTRGQQVTLSCSPISGHRSVSWYQQTPGQGLQFLFEYFSETQRNKGNFPGRFSGRQFSNSRSEMNVSTLELGDSALYLCASSYEAWDVQETQYFGPGTRLLVL.

The CDR3 DNA is TGTGCCAGCAGTTCTCCTCTAAACAGGGGCGGCTACGAGCAGTACTTC. This gives the protein CASSSPLNRGGYEQYF. This chain joins TRBV28 and TRBJ2-7; 7 positions match TRBD1. The V and J ends lost 4 bases and 3 bases, in that order; junction bases with no gene match: 12. Germline-derived CDR1 and CDR2 are MDHEN and SYDVKM. This CDR3 comprises 16 residues.

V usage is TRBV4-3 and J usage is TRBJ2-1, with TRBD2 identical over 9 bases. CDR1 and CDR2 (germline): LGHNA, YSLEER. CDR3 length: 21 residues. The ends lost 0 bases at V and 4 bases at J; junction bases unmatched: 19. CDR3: CASSQEGDNAGGYILYNEQFF. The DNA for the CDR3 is TGCGCCAGCAGCCAAGAGGGAGATAATGCGGGAGGGTACATTCTATACAATGAGCAGTTCTTC.

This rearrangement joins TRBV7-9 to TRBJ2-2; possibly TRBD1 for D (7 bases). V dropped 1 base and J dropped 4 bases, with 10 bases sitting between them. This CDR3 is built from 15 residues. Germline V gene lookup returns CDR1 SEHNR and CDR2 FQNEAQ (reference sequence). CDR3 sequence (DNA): TGTGCCAGCAGCTTAGATCAGGGGGGCACCGGGGAGCTGTTTTTT. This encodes CASSLDQGGTGELFF. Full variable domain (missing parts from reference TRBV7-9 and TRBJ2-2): DTGVSQNPRHKITKRGQNVTFRCDPISEHNRLYWYRQTLGQGPEFLTYFQNEAQLEKSRLLSDRFSAERPKGSFSTLEIQRTEQGDSAMYLCASSLDQGGTGELFFGEGSRLTVL.

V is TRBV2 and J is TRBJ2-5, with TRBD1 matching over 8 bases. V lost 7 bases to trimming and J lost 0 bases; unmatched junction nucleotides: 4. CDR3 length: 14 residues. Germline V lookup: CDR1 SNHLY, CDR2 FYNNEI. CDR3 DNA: TGTGCCAGCACTAGACAGGGGAACCAAGAGACCCAGTACTTC. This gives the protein CASTRQGNQETQYF.

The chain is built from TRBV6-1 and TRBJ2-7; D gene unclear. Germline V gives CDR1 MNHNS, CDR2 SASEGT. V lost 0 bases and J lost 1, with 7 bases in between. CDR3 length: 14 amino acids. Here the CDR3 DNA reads TGTGCCAGCAGTGAAGCGCTCCTTTCCTACGAGCAGTACTTC. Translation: CASSEALLSYEQYF.

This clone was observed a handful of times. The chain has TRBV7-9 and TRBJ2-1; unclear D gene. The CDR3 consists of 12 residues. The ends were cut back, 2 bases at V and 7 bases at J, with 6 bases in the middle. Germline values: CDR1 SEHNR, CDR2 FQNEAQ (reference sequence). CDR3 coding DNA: TGTGCCAGCAGCTTATTAGTGAATGAGCAGTTCTTC. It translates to CASSLLVNEQFF.

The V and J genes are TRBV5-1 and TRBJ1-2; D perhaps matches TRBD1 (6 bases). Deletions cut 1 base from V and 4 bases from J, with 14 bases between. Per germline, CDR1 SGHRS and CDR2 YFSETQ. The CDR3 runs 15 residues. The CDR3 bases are TGCGCCAGCAGCTTGTCCCCAGGGGAGGGCTATGGCTACACCTTC. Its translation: CASSLSPGEGYGYTF.

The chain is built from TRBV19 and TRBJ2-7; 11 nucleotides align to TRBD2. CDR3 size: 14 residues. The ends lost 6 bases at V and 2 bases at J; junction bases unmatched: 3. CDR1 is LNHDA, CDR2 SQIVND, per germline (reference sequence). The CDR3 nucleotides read TGTGCCAGTAGCCTAGCGGGAGGAACCTACGAGCAGTACTTC. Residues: CASSLAGGTYEQYF.

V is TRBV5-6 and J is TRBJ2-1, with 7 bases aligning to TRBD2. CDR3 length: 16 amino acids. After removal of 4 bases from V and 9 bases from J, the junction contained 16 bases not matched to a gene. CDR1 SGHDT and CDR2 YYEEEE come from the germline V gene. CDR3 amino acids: CASSSLGLISEGEQFF. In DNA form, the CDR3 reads TGTGCCAGCAGCAGCCTGGGACTAATCTCCGAGGGTGAGCAGTTCTTC.

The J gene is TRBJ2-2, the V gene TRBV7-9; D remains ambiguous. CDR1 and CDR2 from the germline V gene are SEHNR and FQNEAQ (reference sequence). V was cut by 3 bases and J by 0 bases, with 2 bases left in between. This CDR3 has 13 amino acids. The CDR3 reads CASSLTNTGELFF. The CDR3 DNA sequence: TGTGCCAGCAGCTTGACGAACACCGGGGAGCTGTTTTTT.

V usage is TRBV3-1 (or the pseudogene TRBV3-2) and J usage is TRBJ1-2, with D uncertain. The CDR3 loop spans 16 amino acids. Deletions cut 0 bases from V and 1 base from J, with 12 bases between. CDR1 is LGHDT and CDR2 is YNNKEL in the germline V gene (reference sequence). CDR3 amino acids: CASSQEGGRFNYGYTF. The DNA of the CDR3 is TGTGCCAGCAGCCAAGAAGGCGGGCGATTTAACTATGGCTACACCTTC.

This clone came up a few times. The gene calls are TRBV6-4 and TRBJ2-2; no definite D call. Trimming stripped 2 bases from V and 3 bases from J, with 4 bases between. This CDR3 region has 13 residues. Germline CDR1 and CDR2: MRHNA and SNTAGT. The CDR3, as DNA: TGTGCCAGCAGTGACAGGGACACCGGGGAGCTGTTTTTT. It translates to CASSDRDTGELFF.

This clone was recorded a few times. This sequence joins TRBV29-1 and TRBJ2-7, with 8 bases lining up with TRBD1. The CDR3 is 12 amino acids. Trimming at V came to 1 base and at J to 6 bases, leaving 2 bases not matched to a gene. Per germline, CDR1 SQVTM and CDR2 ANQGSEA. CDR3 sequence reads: CSVEGTGSEQYF. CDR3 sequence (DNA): TGCAGCGTTGAAGGGACAGGGAGCGAGCAGTACTTC.

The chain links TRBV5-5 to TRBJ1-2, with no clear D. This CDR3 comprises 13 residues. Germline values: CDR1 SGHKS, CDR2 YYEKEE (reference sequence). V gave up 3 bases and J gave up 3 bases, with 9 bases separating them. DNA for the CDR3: TGTGCCAGCAGCTCGGTTACGGACTATGGCTACACCTTC. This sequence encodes CASSSVTDYGYTF.

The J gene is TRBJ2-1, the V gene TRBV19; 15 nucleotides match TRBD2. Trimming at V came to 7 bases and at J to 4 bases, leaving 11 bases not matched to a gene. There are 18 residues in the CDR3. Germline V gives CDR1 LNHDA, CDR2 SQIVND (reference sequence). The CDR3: CASTPGLAGGKLYNEQFF. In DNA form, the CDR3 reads TGTGCCAGTACCCCAGGACTAGCGGGAGGGAAACTATACAATGAGCAGTTCTTC.

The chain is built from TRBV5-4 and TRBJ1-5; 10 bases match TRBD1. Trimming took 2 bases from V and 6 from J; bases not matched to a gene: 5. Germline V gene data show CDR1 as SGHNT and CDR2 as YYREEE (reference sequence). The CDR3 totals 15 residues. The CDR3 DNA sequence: TGTGCCAGCAGCTTCGGGACAGGGGTTGGTCAGCCCCAGCATTTT. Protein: CASSFGTGVGQPQHF. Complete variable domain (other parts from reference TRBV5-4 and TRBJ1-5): ETGVTQSPTHLIKTRGQQVTLRCSSQSGHNTVSWYQQALGQGPQFIFQYYREEENGRGNFPPRFSGLQFPNYSSELNVNALELDDSALYLCASSFGTGVGQPQHFGDGTRLSIL.

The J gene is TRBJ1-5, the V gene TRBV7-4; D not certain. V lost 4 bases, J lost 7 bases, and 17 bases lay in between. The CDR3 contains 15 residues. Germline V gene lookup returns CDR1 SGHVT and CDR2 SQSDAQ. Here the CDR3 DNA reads TGTGCCAGCAGCTCAATAGTTGTTAGAGGGCAGCCCCAGCATTTT. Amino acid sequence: CASSSIVVRGQPQHF.

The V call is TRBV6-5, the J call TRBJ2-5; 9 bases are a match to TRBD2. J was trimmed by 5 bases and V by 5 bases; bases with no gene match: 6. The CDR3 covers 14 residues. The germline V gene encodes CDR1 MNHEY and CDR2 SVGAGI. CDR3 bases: TGTGCCAGCAGTCTAGGGACTAGCCTGGAGACCCAGTACTTC. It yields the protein CASSLGTSLETQYF.

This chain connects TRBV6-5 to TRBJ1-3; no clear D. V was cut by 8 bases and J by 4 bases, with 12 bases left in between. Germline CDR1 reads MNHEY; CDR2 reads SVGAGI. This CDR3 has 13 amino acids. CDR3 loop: CASATMGGNTIYF. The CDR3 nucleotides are TGTGCCAGCGCAACAATGGGAGGAAACACCATATATTTT.

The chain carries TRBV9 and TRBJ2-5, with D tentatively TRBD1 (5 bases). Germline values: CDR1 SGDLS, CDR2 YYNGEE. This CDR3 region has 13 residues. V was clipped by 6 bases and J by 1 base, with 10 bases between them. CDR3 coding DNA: TGTGCCAGCAAACTTCAGGGCCAAGAGACCCAGTACTTC. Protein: CASKLQGQETQYF.

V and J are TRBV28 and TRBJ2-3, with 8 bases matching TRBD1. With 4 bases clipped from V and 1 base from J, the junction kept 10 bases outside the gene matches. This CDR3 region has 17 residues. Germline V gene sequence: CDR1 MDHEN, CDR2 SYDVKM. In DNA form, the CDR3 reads TGTGCCAGCAGTTCCCGAATACCGGGACAGGGCACAGATACGCAGTATTTT. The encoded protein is CASSSRIPGQGTDTQYF.

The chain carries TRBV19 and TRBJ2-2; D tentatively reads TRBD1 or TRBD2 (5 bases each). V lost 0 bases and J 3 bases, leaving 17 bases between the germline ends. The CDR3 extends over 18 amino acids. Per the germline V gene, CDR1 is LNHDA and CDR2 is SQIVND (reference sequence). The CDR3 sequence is CASSIDLERGRDTGELFF. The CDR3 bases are TGTGCCAGTAGTATAGATCTGGAAAGGGGACGGGACACCGGGGAGCTGTTTTTT.

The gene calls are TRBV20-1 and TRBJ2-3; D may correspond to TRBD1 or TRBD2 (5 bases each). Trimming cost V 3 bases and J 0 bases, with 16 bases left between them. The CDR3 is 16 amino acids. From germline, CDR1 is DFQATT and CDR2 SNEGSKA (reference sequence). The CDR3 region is CSASDRDLASTDTQYF. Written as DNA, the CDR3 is TGCAGTGCTAGTGACCGGGACCTTGCTAGCACAGATACGCAGTATTTT.

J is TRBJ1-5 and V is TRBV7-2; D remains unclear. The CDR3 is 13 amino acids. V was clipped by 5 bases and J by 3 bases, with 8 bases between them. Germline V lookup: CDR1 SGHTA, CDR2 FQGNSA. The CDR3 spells CASSPVHNQPQHF. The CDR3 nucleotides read TGTGCCAGCAGCCCCGTCCACAATCAGCCCCAGCATTTT.